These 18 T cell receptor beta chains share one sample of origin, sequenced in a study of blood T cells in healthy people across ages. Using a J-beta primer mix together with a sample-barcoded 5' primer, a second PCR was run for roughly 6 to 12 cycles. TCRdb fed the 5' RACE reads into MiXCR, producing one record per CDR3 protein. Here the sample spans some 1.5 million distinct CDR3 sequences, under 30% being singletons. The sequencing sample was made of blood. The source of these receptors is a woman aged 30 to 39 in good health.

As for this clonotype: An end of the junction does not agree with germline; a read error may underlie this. CDR3 sequence reads: CASSEYGEPIYDYTF. The CDR3 nucleotides are TGTGCCAGCAGTGAATACGGGGAACCGATCTATGACTACACCTTC. The rearrangement links TRBV25-1 to TRBJ1-2, with D unclear. CDR1 is MGHDK and CDR2 is SYGVNS in the germline V gene. CDR3 length equals 15 residues.

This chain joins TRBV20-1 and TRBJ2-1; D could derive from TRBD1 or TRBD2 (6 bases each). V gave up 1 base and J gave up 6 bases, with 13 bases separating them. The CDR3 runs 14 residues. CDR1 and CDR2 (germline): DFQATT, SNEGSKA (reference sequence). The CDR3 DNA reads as TGCAGTGCTAGAGGAGGCAGGGGAGGCAATGAGCAGTTCTTC. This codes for CSARGGRGGNEQFF.

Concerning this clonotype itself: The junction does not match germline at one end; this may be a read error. CDR3 residues: CGARDVRFSHLGYTF. The CDR3 region has the DNA TGCGGTGCTAGAGATGTGAGATTCTCTCACCTTGGCTACACCTTC. The chain couples TRBV20-1 to TRBJ1-2; D remains ambiguous. From germline, CDR1 is DFQATT and CDR2 SNEGSKA (reference sequence). The CDR3 is 15 amino acids.

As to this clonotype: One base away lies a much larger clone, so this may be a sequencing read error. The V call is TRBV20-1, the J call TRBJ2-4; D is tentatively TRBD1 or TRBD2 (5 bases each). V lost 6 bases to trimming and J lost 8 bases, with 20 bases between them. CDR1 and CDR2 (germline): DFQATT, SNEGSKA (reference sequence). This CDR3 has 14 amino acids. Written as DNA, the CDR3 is TGCAGTGCAACGGGGCCCCCGGTAGTATACATTCAGTACTTC. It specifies CSATGPPVVYIQYF.

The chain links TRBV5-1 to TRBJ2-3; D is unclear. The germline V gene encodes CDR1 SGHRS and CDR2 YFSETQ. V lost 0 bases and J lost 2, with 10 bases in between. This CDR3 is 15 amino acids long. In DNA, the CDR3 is TGCGCCAGCAGCTTGGCCGCCCGGAACACAGATACGCAGTATTTT. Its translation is CASSLAARNTDTQYF.

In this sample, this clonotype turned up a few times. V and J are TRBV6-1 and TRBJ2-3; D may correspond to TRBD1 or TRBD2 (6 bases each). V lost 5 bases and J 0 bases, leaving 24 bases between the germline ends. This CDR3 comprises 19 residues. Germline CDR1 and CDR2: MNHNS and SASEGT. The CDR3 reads CASSPRGGLGGASTDTQYF. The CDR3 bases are TGTGCCAGCAGTCCGAGAGGGGGATTGGGCGGGGCTAGCACAGATACGCAGTATTTT.

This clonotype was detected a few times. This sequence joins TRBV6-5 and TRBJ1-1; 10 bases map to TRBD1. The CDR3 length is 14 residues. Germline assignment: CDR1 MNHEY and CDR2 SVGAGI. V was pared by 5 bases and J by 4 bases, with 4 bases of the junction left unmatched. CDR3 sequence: CASSRTGGSTEAFF. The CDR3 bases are TGTGCCAGCAGTCGGACAGGGGGAAGCACTGAAGCTTTCTTT.

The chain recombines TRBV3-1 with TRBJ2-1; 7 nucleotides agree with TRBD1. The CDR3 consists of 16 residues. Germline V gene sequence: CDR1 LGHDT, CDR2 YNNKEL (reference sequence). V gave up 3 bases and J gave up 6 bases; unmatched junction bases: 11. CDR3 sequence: CASSHIGKGAPNEQFF. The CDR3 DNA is TGTGCCAGCAGCCATATTGGGAAGGGGGCGCCCAATGAGCAGTTCTTC.

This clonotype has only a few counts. CDR3 sequence (DNA): TGCGCCAGCAGCTTGGAGCGGGGGGGCCTCAATGAGCAGTACTTC. This sequence encodes CASSLERGGLNEQYF. V gene TRBV5-1 combines with J gene TRBJ2-7, with 10 nucleotides matching TRBD2. This CDR3 region has 15 residues. V was pared by 0 bases and J by 7 bases, with 7 bases of the junction left unmatched. The germline CDR1 and CDR2 sequences are SGHRS and YFSETQ. Variable domain in full (rest from reference TRBV5-1 and TRBJ2-7): KAGVTQTPRYLIKTRGQQVTLSCSPISGHRSVSWYQQTPGQGLQFLFEYFSETQRNKGNFPGRFSGRQFSNSRSEMNVSTLELGDSALYLCASSLERGGLNEQYFGPGTRLTVT.

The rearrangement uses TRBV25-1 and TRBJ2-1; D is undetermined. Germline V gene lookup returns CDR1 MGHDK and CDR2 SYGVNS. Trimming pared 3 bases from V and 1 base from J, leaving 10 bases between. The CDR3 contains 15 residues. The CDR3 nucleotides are TGTGCCAGCAGTGAGACTCACTATTCCTACAATGAGCAGTTCTTC. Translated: CASSETHYSYNEQFF.

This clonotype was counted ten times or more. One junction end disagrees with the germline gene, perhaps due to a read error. CDR3 bases: TGTGCCAGCAGCCAAGAGCCTCAAGGGACCCAGTACTTC. Translated, it gives CASSQEPQGTQYF. The rearrangement joins TRBV3-1 to TRBJ2-5, with D uncertain. CDR1 and CDR2 from the germline V gene are LGHDT and YNNKEL (reference sequence). The CDR3 runs 13 residues.

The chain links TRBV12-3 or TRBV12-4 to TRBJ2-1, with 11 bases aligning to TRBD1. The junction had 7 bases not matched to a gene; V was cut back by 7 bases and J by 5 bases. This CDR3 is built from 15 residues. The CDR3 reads CASIVPGQGDNEQFF. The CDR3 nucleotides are TGTGCCAGCATCGTTCCGGGACAGGGGGACAATGAGCAGTTCTTC.

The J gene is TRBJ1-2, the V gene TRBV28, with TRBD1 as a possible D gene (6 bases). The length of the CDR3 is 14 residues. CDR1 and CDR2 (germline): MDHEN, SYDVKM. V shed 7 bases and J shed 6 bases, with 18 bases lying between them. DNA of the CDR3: TGTGCCAGCACAGGGGACGGCGGAGGCGATGGCTACACCTTC. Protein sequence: CASTGDGGGDGYTF.

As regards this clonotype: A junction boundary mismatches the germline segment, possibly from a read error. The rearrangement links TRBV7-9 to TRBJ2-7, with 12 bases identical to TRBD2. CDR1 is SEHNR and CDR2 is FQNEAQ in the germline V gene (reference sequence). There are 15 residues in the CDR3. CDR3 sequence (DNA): TGTGCCAGCAGACTAGCGGGAGGAACTTCCTACAAGCAGTACTTC. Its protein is CASRLAGGTSYKQYF.

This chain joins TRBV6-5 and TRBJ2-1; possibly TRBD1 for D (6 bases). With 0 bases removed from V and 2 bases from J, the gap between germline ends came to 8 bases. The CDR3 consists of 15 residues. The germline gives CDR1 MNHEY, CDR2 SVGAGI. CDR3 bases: TGTGCCAGCAGTTACTCGGGGGCCACCTACAATGAGCAGTTCTTC. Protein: CASSYSGATYNEQFF.

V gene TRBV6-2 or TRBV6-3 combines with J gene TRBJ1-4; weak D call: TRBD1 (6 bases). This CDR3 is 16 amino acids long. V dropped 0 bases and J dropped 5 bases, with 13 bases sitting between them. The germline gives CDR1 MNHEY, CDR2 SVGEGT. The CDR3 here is CASSYSARQVNEKLFF. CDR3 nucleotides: TGTGCCAGCAGTTACTCGGCGCGACAGGTGAATGAAAAACTGTTTTTT.

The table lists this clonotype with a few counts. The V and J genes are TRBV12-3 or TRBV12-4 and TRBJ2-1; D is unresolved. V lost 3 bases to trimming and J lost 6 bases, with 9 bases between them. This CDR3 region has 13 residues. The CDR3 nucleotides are TGTGCCAGCAGTTTTTACAGCCGCAATGAGCAGTTCTTC. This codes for CASSFYSRNEQFF.

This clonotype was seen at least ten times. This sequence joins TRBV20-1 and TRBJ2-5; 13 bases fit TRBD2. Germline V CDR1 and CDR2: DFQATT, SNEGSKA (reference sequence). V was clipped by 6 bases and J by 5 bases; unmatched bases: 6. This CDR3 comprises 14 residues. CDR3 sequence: CSATSGRARETQYF. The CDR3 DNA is TGCAGTGCAACTAGCGGGAGGGCCAGGGAGACCCAGTACTTC.